The 25 T cell receptor beta chains listed next were all sequenced from one sample in a study of blood T cell repertoires in COVID-19. Method: immunoSEQ multiplex PCR; TCRdb's copy keeps in-frame clones and lacks some. The sample holds around 200,000 clones, about 82% seen once. Specimen: PBMCs or T cells enriched from blood (not recorded which). All receptors derive from a man in his forties with acute COVID-19.

The CDR3 sequence: CASRSGVANTEAFF. DNA of the CDR3: TGTGCCAGCCGCTCGGGGGTCGCGAACACTGAAGCTTTCTTT. The rearrangement uses TRBV6-1 and TRBJ1-1, with a tentative D call TRBD1 (5 bases). Trimming left V 8 bases short and J 1 base short, with 14 bases between. The CDR3 spans 14 residues. From germline, CDR1 is MNHNS and CDR2 SASEGT.

The chain couples TRBV30 to TRBJ2-1, with no clear D. The V end lost 5 bases, the J end lost 8 bases, and 7 bases lay between the germline ends. The CDR3 loop spans 10 amino acids. Germline V gene data show CDR1 as GTSNPN and CDR2 as SVGIG (reference sequence). CDR3 in DNA: TGTGCCTGGGGCCCGTATGAGCAGTTCTTC. Amino acid sequence: CAWGPYEQFF. The whole variable domain, filled in from reference TRBV30 and TRBJ2-1, reads SQTIHQWPATLVQPVGSPLSLECTVEGTSNPNLYWYRQAAGRGLQLLFYSVGIGQISSEVPQNLSASRPQDRQFILSSKKLLLSDSGFYLCAWGPYEQFFGPGTRLTVL.

CDR3 amino acids: CASSKTSGSSYNEQFF. CDR3 DNA sequence: TGTGCCAGCAGCAAGACTAGCGGAAGCTCCTACAATGAGCAGTTCTTC. The V gene is TRBV7-3, the J gene TRBJ2-1; 9 positions agree with TRBD2. This CDR3 comprises 16 residues. V trimming: 5 bases; J trimming: 0 bases; junction bases outside the gene matches: 5. Germline loops: CDR1 SGHTA, CDR2 FQGTGA.

The chain joins TRBV7-9 to TRBJ1-5; a possible D gene is TRBD1 (5 bases). The CDR3 has 14 residues. Germline V CDR1 and CDR2: SEHNR, FQNEAQ (reference sequence). Trimming removed 5 bases from V and 2 bases from J, with 10 bases in between. The CDR3 loop reads CASSRAGGNQPQHF. The CDR3 DNA reads as TGTGCCAGCAGCCGCGCGGGGGGCAATCAGCCCCAGCATTTT.

This sequence joins TRBV12-3 or TRBV12-4 and TRBJ1-1; 7 nucleotides align to TRBD1. The trim removed 11 bases at V and 4 bases at J, leaving 10 bases unmatched. The CDR3 runs 13 residues. CDR3 sequence reads: CASYLGGGTEAFF. CDR3 coding DNA: TGTGCCTCCTATTTAGGGGGCGGCACTGAAGCTTTCTTT.

This sequence joins TRBV25-1 and TRBJ1-3; D may be TRBD1 (5 bases). CDR3 size: 16 residues. Trimming removed 6 bases at V and 2 bases at J, with 17 bases between. The germline gives CDR1 MGHDK, CDR2 SYGVNS. This CDR3 reads CASRNHVTEAGNTIYF. Written as DNA, the CDR3 is TGTGCCAGCAGGAACCATGTGACAGAGGCTGGAAACACCATATATTTT.

The rearrangement uses TRBV2 and TRBJ2-7; 8 nucleotides match TRBD1. Losses at the gene ends were 6 bases for V and 4 bases for J; bases not matched to a gene: 8. The CDR3 is made up of 14 amino acids. CDR1 is SNHLY, CDR2 FYNNEI, per germline. CDR3 region: CASRTGAHHYEQYF. The DNA for the CDR3 is TGTGCCAGCAGGACAGGGGCACATCATTACGAGCAGTACTTC.

V gene TRBV5-8 combines with J gene TRBJ2-1; tentatively, D is TRBD1 (6 bases). V lost 0 bases and J 5 bases, leaving 12 bases between the germline ends. Germline CDR1 is SGHTS and CDR2 is YDEGEE. The CDR3 covers 15 residues. CDR3 residues: CASSLGPGVNNEQFF. In nucleotides, the CDR3 is TGTGCCAGCAGCTTGGGGCCAGGGGTCAACAATGAGCAGTTCTTC.

V and J are TRBV19 and TRBJ1-5, with 8 bases aligning to TRBD1. Trimming took 5 bases from V and 3 from J; bases not matched to a gene: 6. The germline CDR1 and CDR2 sequences are LNHDA and SQIVND (reference sequence). The CDR3 contains 15 residues. CDR3 in amino acids: CASSSWDRSNQPQHF. The CDR3 DNA reads as TGTGCCAGTAGTTCCTGGGACAGGTCCAATCAGCCCCAGCATTTT.

J is TRBJ2-2 and V is TRBV7-3; 7 nucleotides agree with TRBD1. Germline V lookup: CDR1 SGHTA, CDR2 FQGTGA. The CDR3 length is 14 residues. The V segment lost 5 bases and the J segment 5 bases; nucleotides outside the gene matches: 5. The CDR3 sequence: CASSPKQGTGELFF. Here the CDR3 DNA reads TGTGCCAGCAGCCCGAAACAGGGGACCGGGGAGCTGTTTTTT. The complete variable domain, with remaining parts taken from reference TRBV7-3 and TRBJ2-2, reads GAGVSQTPSNKVTEKGKYVELRCDPISGHTALYWYRQSLGQGPEFLIYFQGTGAADDSGLPNDRFFAVRPEGSVSTLKIQRTERGDSAVYLCASSPKQGTGELFFGEGSRLTVL.

This rearrangement joins TRBV5-8 to TRBJ2-3, with 12 positions matching TRBD2. Per germline, CDR1 SGHTS and CDR2 YDEGEE. The V and J ends lost 6 bases and 4 bases, in that order; junction bases with no gene match: 6. CDR3 length: 15 amino acids. DNA for the CDR3: TGTGCCAGCACACCTAGCGGGAGGGTGTCAGATACGCAGTATTTT. The encoded protein is CASTPSGRVSDTQYF.

Written as DNA, the CDR3 is TGTGCCAGCAGCTTAGCCGGGGGAGGCACTGAAGCTTTCTTT. Amino acid sequence: CASSLAGGGTEAFF. The rearrangement uses TRBV7-9 and TRBJ1-1, with TRBD1 as a possible D gene (5 bases). Germline CDR1 and CDR2: SEHNR and FQNEAQ (reference sequence). This CDR3 region has 14 residues. Between the trimmed V and J ends, which lost 0 bases and 4 bases, there was a span of 9 bases.

The CDR3 DNA sequence: TGTGCCAGCAGTTTACGTCAAGGACAGGGCTCTGGAAACACCATATATTTT. Amino acids: CASSLRQGQGSGNTIYF. The chain recombines TRBV28 with TRBJ1-3; 8 nucleotides line up with TRBD1. The germline CDR1 and CDR2 sequences are MDHEN and SYDVKM. The CDR3 has 17 residues. Germline trimming cut 2 bases from V and 0 bases from J; bases unmatched to any gene: 6.

This chain joins TRBV3-1 (or the pseudogene TRBV3-2) and TRBJ2-1; 11 positions match TRBD2. Unmatched junction bases numbered 7, after V lost 0 bases and J lost 0 bases. The CDR3 sequence is 19 residues long. The germline V gene encodes CDR1 LGHDT and CDR2 YNNKEL (reference sequence). The CDR3 DNA is TGTGCCAGCAGCCAAGATGGTCTAGCGGGAGGCATCTCCTACAATGAGCAGTTCTTC. Protein product: CASSQDGLAGGISYNEQFF.

This clone has ten or more counts. The V and J genes are TRBV11-2 and TRBJ2-7, with D perhaps matching TRBD1 (5 bases). The CDR3 has 12 residues. V was shortened by 5 bases and J by 4 bases, with 9 bases between the two germline ends. CDR1 and CDR2 (germline): SGHAT, FQNNGV. The CDR3 sequence: CASSLGAYEQYF. CDR3 coding DNA: TGTGCCAGCAGCCTAGGGGCGTACGAGCAGTACTTC. Combining the CDR3 with reference TRBV11-2 and TRBJ2-7 gives the whole variable domain EAGVAQSPRYKIIEKRQSVAFWCNPISGHATLYWYQQILGQGPKLLIQFQNNGVVDDSQLPKDRFSAERLKGVDSTLKIQPAKLEDSAVYLCASSLGAYEQYFGPGTRLTVT.

The V and J genes are TRBV13 and TRBJ2-2, with 11 bases aligning to TRBD1. Per germline, CDR1 PRHDT and CDR2 FYEKMQ (reference sequence). This CDR3 contains 19 residues. V lost 0 bases, J lost 3 bases, and 9 bases stayed unmatched. CDR3 sequence: CASSLGRTGGEGYTGELFF. In DNA, the CDR3 is TGTGCCAGCAGCTTAGGCAGGACAGGGGGCGAAGGTTACACCGGGGAGCTGTTTTTT. Variable domain in full (rest from reference TRBV13 and TRBJ2-2): AAGVIQSPRHLIKEKRETATLKCYPIPRHDTVYWYQQGPGQDPQFLISFYEKMQSDKGSIPDRFSAQQFSDYHSELNMSSLELGDSALYFCASSLGRTGGEGYTGELFFGEGSRLTVL.

V usage is TRBV14 and J usage is TRBJ2-1; the D is unclear. The CDR3 runs to 15 residues. Germline CDR1 is SGHDN and CDR2 is FVKESK. V was pared by 5 bases and J by 2 bases, with 13 bases between. This CDR3 is CASSSLIAPYNEQFF. The CDR3 coding sequence is TGTGCCAGCAGCTCGCTCATAGCCCCCTACAATGAGCAGTTCTTC.

This chain joins TRBV6-5 and TRBJ2-1; TRBD2 aligns across 12 bases. CDR3 size: 16 residues. The V gene's germline CDR1 is MNHEY and CDR2 SVGAGI. The V gene end was trimmed by 4 bases and the J gene end by 8 bases; junction bases not matched to a gene: 9. This CDR3 is CASSSRSSGRVHEQFF. Written as DNA, the CDR3 is TGTGCCAGCAGTTCTCGCTCTAGCGGGAGGGTCCATGAGCAGTTCTTC.

CDR3 DNA: TGTGCCACCAGTGATTTAAGGATAGCGAACTGCACAGATACGCAGTATTTT. The encoded protein is CATSDLRIANCTDTQYF. The chain uses TRBV24-1 and TRBJ2-3, with a weak D call TRBD2 (5 bases). Germline V lookup: CDR1 KGHDR, CDR2 SFDVKD. This CDR3 has 17 residues. V was clipped by 1 base and J by 1 base, with 14 bases between them.

The chain recombines TRBV30 with TRBJ1-5; D not resolved. Trimming removed 2 bases at V and 4 bases at J, with 9 bases between. Germline V CDR1 and CDR2: GTSNPN, SVGIG (reference sequence). The CDR3 consists of 13 residues. CDR3 DNA: TGTGCCTGGAGTTCCGCAGGAAATCAGCCCCAGCATTTT. Translation: CAWSSAGNQPQHF. The full variable domain, its missing parts supplied by reference TRBV30 and TRBJ1-5, is SQTIHQWPATLVQPVGSPLSLECTVEGTSNPNLYWYRQAAGRGLQLLFYSVGIGQISSEVPQNLSASRPQDRQFILSSKKLLLSDSGFYLCAWSSAGNQPQHFGDGTRLSIL.

The chain has TRBV28 and TRBJ1-1, with 8 nucleotides matching TRBD1. The germline V gene encodes CDR1 MDHEN and CDR2 SYDVKM. This CDR3 comprises 14 residues. Losses at the gene ends were 6 bases for V and 2 bases for J; bases not matched to a gene: 5. The CDR3 loop reads CASRRQGINTEAFF. The CDR3 nucleotides read TGTGCCAGCAGACGACAGGGGATAAACACTGAAGCTTTCTTT.

The genes are TRBV10-3 and TRBJ1-4; the D gene is possibly TRBD1 (6 bases). The germline V and J ends were trimmed by 10 bases and 10 bases, with 13 bases remaining between them. The CDR3 is 11 residues long. Germline CDR1 and CDR2: ENHRY and SYGVKD. The CDR3, as DNA: TGTGCCACAGAGGACAGCGCAAAACTGTTTTTT. Its protein product is CATEDSAKLFF.

The rearrangement uses TRBV10-3 and TRBJ1-1; the D gene is possibly TRBD1 (6 bases). V was pared by 8 bases and J by 8 bases, with 18 bases between. Germline values: CDR1 ENHRY, CDR2 SYGVKD. CDR3 length: 13 amino acids. The CDR3, as DNA: TGTGCCATCGCTAGAATGGGGGCCCCCGAAGCTTTCTTT. As protein: CAIARMGAPEAFF.

CDR3 DNA sequence: TGTGCCACCAGGGGACAGACAGAGACCCAGTACTTC. Protein: CATRGQTETQYF. The gene calls are TRBV24-1 and TRBJ2-5; TRBD1 matches at 7 bases. The germline gives CDR1 KGHDR, CDR2 SFDVKD. The J segment lost 4 bases and the V segment lost 7 bases, leaving 2 bases of the junction unmatched. This CDR3 has 12 amino acids.

This clone appeared once. This chain uses TRBV27 with TRBJ2-7, with D tentatively TRBD2 (5 bases). This CDR3 region has 16 residues. Germline V gives CDR1 MNHEY, CDR2 SMNVEV (reference sequence). V was shortened by 5 bases and J by 5 bases, with 22 bases between the two germline ends. The CDR3 DNA is TGTGCCAGCAGTGCCGGTGCCCGGGATCTCACCCACGAGCAGTACTTC. Translated: CASSAGARDLTHEQYF.